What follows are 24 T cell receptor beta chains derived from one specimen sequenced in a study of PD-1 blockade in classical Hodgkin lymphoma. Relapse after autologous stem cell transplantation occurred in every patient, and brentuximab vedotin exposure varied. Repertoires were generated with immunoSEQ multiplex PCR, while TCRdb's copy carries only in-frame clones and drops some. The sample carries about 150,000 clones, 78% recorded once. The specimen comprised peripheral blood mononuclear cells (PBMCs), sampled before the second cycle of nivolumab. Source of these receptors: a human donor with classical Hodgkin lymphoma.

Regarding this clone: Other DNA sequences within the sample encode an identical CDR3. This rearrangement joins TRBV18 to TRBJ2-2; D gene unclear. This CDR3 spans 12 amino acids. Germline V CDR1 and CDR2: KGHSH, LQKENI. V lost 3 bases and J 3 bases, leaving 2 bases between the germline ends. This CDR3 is CASSPDTGELFF. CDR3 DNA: TGTGCCAGCTCACCGGACACCGGGGAGCTGTTTTTT.

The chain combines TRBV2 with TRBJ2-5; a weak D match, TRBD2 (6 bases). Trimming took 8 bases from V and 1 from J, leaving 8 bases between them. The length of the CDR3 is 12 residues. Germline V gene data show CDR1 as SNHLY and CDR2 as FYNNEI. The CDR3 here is CASGGLQETQYF. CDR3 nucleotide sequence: TGTGCCAGCGGGGGACTCCAAGAGACCCAGTACTTC.

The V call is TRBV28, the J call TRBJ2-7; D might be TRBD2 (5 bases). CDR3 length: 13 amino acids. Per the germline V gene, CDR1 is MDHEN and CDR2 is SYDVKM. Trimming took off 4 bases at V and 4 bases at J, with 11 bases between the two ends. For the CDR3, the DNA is TGTGCCAGCAGTTCGGAAGGGAGTTACGAGCAGTACTTC. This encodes CASSSEGSYEQYF.

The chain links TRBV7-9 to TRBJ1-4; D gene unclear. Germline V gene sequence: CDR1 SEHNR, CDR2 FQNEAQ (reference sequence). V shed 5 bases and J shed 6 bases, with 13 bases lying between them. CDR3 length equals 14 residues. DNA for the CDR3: TGTGCCAGCAGCCCGACAACGACACATGAAAAACTGTTTTTT. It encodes CASSPTTTHEKLFF.

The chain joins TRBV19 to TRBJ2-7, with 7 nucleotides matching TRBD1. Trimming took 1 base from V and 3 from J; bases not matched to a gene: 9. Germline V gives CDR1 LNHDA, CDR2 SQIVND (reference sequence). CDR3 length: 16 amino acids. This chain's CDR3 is CASSIVWTGGGYEQYF. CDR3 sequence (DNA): TGTGCCAGTAGTATAGTGTGGACAGGAGGTGGCTACGAGCAGTACTTC.

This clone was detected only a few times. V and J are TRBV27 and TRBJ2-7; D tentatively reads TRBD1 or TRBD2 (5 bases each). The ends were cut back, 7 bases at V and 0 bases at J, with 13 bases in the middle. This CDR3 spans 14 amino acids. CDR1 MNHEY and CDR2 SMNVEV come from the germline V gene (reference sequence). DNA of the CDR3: TGTGCCAGCAATACGAGGGGTTCCTCCTACGAGCAGTACTTC. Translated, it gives CASNTRGSSYEQYF.

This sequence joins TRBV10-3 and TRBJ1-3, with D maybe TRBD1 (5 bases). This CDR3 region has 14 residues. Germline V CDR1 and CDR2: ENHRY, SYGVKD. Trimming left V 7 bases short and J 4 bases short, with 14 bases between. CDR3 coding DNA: TGTGCCATCAAGCAGGGTACTTTAGGAAACACCATATATTTT. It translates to CAIKQGTLGNTIYF.

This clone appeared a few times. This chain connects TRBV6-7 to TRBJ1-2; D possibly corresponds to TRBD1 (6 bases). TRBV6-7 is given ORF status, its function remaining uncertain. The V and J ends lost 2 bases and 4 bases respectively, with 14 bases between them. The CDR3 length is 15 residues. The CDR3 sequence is CASSYVSGRGYGYTF. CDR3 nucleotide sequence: TGTGCCAGCAGTTACGTCTCGGGCAGGGGCTATGGCTACACCTTC.

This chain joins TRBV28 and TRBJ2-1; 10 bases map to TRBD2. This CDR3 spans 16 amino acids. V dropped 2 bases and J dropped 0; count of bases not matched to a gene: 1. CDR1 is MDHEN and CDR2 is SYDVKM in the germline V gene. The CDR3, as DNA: TGTGCCAGCAGTTTAAGACTAGCGGGCTCCTACAATGAGCAGTTCTTC. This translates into CASSLRLAGSYNEQFF.

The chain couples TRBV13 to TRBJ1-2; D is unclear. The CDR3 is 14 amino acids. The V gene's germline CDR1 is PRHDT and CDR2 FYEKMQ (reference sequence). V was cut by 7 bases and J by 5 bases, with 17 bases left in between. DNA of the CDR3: TGTGCCAGCACCCTCCAGGCAGGTCTTTATGGCTACACCTTC. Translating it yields CASTLQAGLYGYTF.

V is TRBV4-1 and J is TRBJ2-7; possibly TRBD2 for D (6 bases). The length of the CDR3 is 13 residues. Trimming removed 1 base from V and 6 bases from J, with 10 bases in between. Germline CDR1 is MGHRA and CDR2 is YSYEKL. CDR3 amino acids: CASSQGLAIEQYF. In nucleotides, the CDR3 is TGCGCCAGCAGCCAAGGGCTAGCGATCGAGCAGTACTTC.

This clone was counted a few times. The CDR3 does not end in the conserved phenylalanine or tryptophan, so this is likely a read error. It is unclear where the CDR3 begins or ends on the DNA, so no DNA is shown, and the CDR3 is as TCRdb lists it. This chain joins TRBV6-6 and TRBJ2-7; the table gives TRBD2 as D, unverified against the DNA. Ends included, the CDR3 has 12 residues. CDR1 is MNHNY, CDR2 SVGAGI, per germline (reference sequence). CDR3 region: CASSYATSGRHL.

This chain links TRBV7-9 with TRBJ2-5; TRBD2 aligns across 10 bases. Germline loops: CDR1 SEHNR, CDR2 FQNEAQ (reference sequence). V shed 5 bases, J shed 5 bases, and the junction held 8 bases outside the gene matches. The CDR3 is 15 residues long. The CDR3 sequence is CASSEGAGGRETQYF. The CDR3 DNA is TGTGCCAGCAGCGAGGGAGCGGGGGGGCGTGAGACCCAGTACTTC.

The CDR3 sequence: CASSQLGGTRDRASSYEQYF. CDR3 bases: TGCGCCAGCAGTCAATTAGGGGGGACCCGGGACCGAGCTTCTTCCTACGAGCAGTACTTC. The chain links TRBV23-1 to TRBJ2-7; either TRBD1 or TRBD2 may fit D (6 bases each). TRBV23-1 is an ORF, with its function uncertain. The CDR3 sequence is 20 residues long. V was cut by 1 base and J by 1 base, with 26 bases left in between.

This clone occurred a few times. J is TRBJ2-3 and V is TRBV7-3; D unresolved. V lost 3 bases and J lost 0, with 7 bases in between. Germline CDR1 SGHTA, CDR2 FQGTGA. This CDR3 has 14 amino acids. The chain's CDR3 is CASSFQSSTDTQYF. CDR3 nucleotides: TGTGCCAGCAGCTTCCAATCCAGCACAGATACGCAGTATTTT.

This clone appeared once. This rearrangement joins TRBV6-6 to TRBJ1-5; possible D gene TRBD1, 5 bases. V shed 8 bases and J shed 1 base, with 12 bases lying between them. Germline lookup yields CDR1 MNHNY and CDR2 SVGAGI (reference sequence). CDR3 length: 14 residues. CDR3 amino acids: CASFIEGSNQPQHF. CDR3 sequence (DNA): TGTGCCAGCTTCATAGAGGGGAGCAATCAGCCCCAGCATTTT.

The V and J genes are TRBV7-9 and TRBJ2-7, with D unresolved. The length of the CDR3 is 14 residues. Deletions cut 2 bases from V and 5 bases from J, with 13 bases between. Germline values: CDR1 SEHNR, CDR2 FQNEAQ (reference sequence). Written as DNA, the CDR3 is TGTGCCAGCAGCTTATGGAGTTGGTGGGACGAGCAGTACTTC. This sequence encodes CASSLWSWWDEQYF.

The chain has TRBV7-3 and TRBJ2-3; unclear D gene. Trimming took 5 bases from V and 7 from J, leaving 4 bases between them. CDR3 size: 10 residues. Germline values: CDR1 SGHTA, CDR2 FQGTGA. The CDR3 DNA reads TGTGCCAGCAGCCGCCATACGCAGTATTTT. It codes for CASSRHTQYF. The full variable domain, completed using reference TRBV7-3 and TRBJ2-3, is GAGVSQTPSNKVTEKGKYVELRCDPISGHTALYWYRQSLGQGPEFLIYFQGTGAADDSGLPNDRFFAVRPEGSVSTLKIQRTERGDSAVYLCASSRHTQYFGPGTRLTVL.

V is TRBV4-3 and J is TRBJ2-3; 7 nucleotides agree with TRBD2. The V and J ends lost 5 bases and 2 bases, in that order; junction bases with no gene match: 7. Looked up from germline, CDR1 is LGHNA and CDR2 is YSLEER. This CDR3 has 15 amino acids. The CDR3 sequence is CASSAGTTYTDTQYF. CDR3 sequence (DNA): TGCGCCAGCAGCGCCGGGACTACATACACAGATACGCAGTATTTT.

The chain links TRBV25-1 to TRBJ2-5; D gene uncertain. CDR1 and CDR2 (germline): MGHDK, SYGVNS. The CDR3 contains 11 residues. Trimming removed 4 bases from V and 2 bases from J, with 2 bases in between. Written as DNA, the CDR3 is TGTGCCAGCAGTGTTCAAGAGACCCAGTACTTC. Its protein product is CASSVQETQYF.

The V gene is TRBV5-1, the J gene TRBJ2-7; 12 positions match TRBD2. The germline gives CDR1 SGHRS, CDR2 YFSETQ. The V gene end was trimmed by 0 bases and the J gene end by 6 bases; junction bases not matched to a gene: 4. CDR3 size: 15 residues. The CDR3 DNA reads TGCGCCAGCAGCTTGGTGACTAGCGGGAGAGGCGAGCAGTACTTC. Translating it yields CASSLVTSGRGEQYF.

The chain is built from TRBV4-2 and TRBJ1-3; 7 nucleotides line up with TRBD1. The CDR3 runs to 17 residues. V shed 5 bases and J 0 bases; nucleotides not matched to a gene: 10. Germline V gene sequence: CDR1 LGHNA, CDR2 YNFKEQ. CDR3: CASSAGLGQLSGNTIYF. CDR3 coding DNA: TGTGCCAGCAGCGCAGGCCTGGGACAGCTCTCTGGAAACACCATATATTTT.

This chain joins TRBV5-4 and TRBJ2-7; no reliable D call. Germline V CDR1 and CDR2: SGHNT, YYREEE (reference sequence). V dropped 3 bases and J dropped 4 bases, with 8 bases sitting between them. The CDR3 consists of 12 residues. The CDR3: CASSSPGYEQYF. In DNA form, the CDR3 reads TGTGCCAGCAGCTCACCAGGTTACGAGCAGTACTTC.

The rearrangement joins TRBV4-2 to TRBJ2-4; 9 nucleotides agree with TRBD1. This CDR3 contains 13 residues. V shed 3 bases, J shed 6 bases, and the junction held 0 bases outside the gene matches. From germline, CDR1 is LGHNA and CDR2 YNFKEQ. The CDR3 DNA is TGTGCCAGCAGCCAGGACAGGGGAAACATTCAGTACTTC. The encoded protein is CASSQDRGNIQYF.